This T cell receptor beta chain was profiled in a study of post-analysis software for immune sequencing data. Looking at the study overall: Relapsing-remitting, secondary progressive and progressive-relapsing courses of multiple sclerosis were included.

Overall study findings and caveats: Relative to controls, patients had roughly five TRBV segments at higher frequency, with TRBV5-6, TRBV5-1 and TRBV20-1 among these. Batch-matched samples strongly co-clustered by F measure. In multiple sclerosis, normalized Chao1 diversity was significantly below that of controls.

Trimming took 4 bases from V and 4 from J; bases not matched to a gene: 7. The CDR3 extends over 15 amino acids. Incorporated into the TCR beta cDNA libraries were unique molecular identifiers, which served to reduce PCR and sequencing biases. A population of about 0.95 to 10 million T cells gave rise to about half a million cDNA molecules. TCRdb used MiXCR to reprocess the PCR reads, holding one entry per CDR3 protein. The table includes around 190,000 distinct CDR3 sequences, approximately 28% detected once. Concerning this clonotype: Its specificity is not known.

The chain joins TRBV12-3 or TRBV12-4 to TRBJ2-4; 7 nucleotides align to TRBD2. The sample consisted of blood. The TCR was taken from a girl aged 2 to 17 with multiple sclerosis. The CDR3 DNA follows: TGTGCCAGCAGTTCGCCAGGGCGGGGGAAAAACATTCAGTACTTC. It codes for CASSSPGRGKNIQYF.